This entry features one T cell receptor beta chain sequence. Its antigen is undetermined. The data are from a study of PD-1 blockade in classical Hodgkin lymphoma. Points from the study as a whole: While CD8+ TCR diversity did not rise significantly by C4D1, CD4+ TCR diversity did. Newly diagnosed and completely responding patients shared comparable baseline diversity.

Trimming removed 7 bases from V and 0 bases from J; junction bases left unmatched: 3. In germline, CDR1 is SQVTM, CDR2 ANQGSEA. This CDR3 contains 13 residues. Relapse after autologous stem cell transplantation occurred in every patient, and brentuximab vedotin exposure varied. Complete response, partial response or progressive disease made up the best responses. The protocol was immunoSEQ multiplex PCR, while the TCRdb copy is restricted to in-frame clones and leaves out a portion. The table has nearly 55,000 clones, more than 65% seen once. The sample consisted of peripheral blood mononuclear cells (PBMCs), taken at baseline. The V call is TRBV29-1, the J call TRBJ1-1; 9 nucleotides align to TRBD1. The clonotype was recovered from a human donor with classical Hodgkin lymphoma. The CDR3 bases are TGCAGCGGAGACAGGGGGATGAACACTGAAGCTTTCTTT. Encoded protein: CSGDRGMNTEAFF.